A selection of T cell receptor beta chains follows, all from one sample in a study of T cell responses to AZD1222 COVID-19 vaccine. Generated by immunoSEQ multiplex PCR, the TCRdb table keeps only in-frame clones and is missing some. The sample includes 100,000 to 150,000 clones, approximately 85% of them seen just once. The sequences come from peripheral blood, collected on day 0 of AZD1222 vaccination. These receptor sequences come from an adult in good health. Both conserved end residues are part of each CDR3. A D gene is named only where the DNA matches it firmly. Some rows have no size entry. The others give once, few or many, or a class for an expanded clone.

j_gene | v_gene | abundance | len | d_gene | CDR3aa | CDR3nt
TRBJ2-1 | TRBV30 | - | 10 | - | CAAASNEQFF | TGTGCCGCAGCTTCCAATGAGCAGTTCTTC
TRBJ1-2 | TRBV15 | - | 13 | TRBD1 | CATSRPGTGAYTF | TGTGCCACCAGCAGGCCCGGGACAGGGGCCTACACCTTC
TRBJ1-2 | TRBV28 | - | 15 | - | CASRDSGRRLDGYTF | TGTGCCAGCAGGGACTCAGGGAGACGGCTTGATGGCTACACCTTC
TRBJ1-2 | TRBV29-1 | - | 12 | - | CSVAVGIYGYTF | TGCAGCGTTGCGGTAGGGATCTATGGCTACACCTTC
TRBJ1-2 | TRBV5-5 | - | 16 | TRBD1 | CASSGGTGETNYGYTF | TGTGCCAGCAGCGGCGGGACAGGGGAAACTAACTATGGCTACACCTTC
TRBJ1-1 | TRBV19 | - | 12 | - | CASSLAGAGAFF | TGTGCCAGTAGTCTGGCGGGAGCGGGAGCTTTCTTT
TRBJ1-1 | TRBV24-1 | - | 15 | TRBD1 | CATSDPGQGDTEAFF | TGTGCCACCAGTGACCCAGGACAGGGAGACACTGAAGCTTTCTTT
TRBJ2-7 | TRBV6-5 | - | 14 | - | CASSSGVIPYEQYF | TGTGCCAGCAGTTCAGGGGTTATACCCTACGAGCAGTACTTC
TRBJ1-5 | TRBV30 | - | 13 | - | CAWSVSDNQPQHF | TGTGCCTGGAGTGTGTCAGACAATCAGCCCCAGCATTTT
TRBJ1-1 | TRBV19 | - | 15 | - | CASSPSRVANTEAFF | TGTGCCAGTAGTCCCTCCAGGGTGGCGAACACTGAAGCTTTCTTT
TRBJ1-2 | TRBV2 | - | 13 | TRBD1 | CGGQGGFSYGYTF | TGTGGAGGACAGGGAGGCTTCTCCTATGGCTACACCTTC
TRBJ2-5 | TRBV2 | once | 13 | TRBD2 | CASSGGLDETQYF | TGTGCCAGCAGTGGGGGACTAGACGAGACCCAGTACTTC
TRBJ1-5 | TRBV24-1 | - | 16 | TRBD1 | CATSERGTGNNQPQHF | TGTGCCACCAGTGAACGGGGGACAGGGAACAATCAGCCCCAGCATTTT
TRBJ2-5 | TRBV3-1/TRBV3-2 | - | 14 | TRBD2 | CASSQDGSGETQYF | TGTGCCAGCAGCCAAGATGGTAGCGGGGAGACCCAGTACTTC
TRBJ2-2 | TRBV24-1 | - | 17 | TRBD2 | CATSDPSSGRDNGELFF | TGTGCCACCAGTGATCCCTCTAGCGGGAGGGACAACGGGGAGCTGTTTTTT
TRBJ2-3 | TRBV18 | - | 12 | - | CASSPGTDTQYF | TGTGCCAGCTCACCGGGAACAGATACGCAGTATTTT
TRBJ2-7 | TRBV9 | - | 16 | TRBD2 | CASSASSGRGGFEQYF | TGTGCCAGCAGCGCGTCTAGCGGGCGAGGGGGGTTCGAGCAGTACTTC
TRBJ1-5 | TRBV12-3/TRBV12-4 | - | 13 | TRBD1 | CASNDRGNQPQHF | TGTGCCAGCAACGACAGGGGGAATCAGCCCCAGCATTTT
TRBJ1-5 | TRBV20-1 | - | 15 | - | CSASLSGAGNQPQHF | TGCAGTGCTAGTCTCTCCGGGGCCGGCAATCAGCCCCAGCATTTT
TRBJ1-2 | TRBV2 | - | 14 | TRBD1 | CASSDATGDYGYTF | TGTGCCAGCAGTGACGCCACAGGGGACTATGGCTACACCTTC
TRBJ2-3 | TRBV27 | once | 17 | TRBD2 | CASIGTSGGSSTDTQYF | TGTGCCAGCATTGGGACTAGCGGGGGGTCTAGCACAGATACGCAGTATTTT
TRBJ1-3 | TRBV3-1/TRBV3-2 | - | 18 | - | CASSQDHLQQVSGNTIYF | TGTGCCAGCAGCCAAGACCATCTCCAACAGGTTTCTGGAAACACCATATATTTT
TRBJ1-2 | TRBV27 | few | 13 | - | CASKSTGTNGYTF | TGTGCCAGCAAAAGCACAGGGACGAATGGCTACACCTTC
TRBJ2-5 | TRBV5-6 | once | 12 | - | CASSLPPETQYF | TGTGCCAGCAGCTTGCCCCCAGAGACCCAGTACTTC
TRBJ2-3 | TRBV2 | - | 14 | - | CASSEGLGKDTQYF | TGTGCCAGCAGTGAAGGGCTGGGTAAGGATACGCAGTATTTT
TRBJ2-3 | TRBV7-2 | - | 17 | TRBD2 | CASSLLGPAGGTDTQYF | TGTGCCAGCAGCTTATTGGGCCCAGCGGGAGGCACAGATACGCAGTATTTT
TRBJ2-1 | TRBV29-1 | - | 14 | TRBD1 | CSVTGTGTYNEQFF | TGCAGCGTGACCGGGACAGGGACCTACAATGAGCAGTTCTTC
TRBJ1-1 | TRBV10-3 | - | 15 | TRBD1 | CAISERTGGRSEAFF | TGTGCCATCAGTGAGCGGACAGGAGGCAGGTCGGAAGCTTTCTTT
TRBJ2-5 | TRBV24-1 | - | 17 | - | CATSDLEGDGDLETQYF | TGTGCCACCAGTGATCTCGAAGGGGATGGAGATCTGGAGACCCAGTACTTC
TRBJ1-2 | TRBV6-5 | - | 15 | - | CASKNARAVLYGYTF | TGTGCCAGCAAAAATGCGCGGGCGGTCCTCTATGGCTACACCTTC
TRBJ2-7 | TRBV7-6 | - | 15 | TRBD1 | CASSPMRTGPAEQYF | TGTGCCAGCAGCCCAATGCGGACAGGTCCTGCCGAGCAGTACTTC
TRBJ2-7 | TRBV10-3 | - | 14 | - | CAIRPGVGTYEQYF | TGTGCCATCAGGCCGGGGGTGGGGACCTACGAGCAGTACTTC
TRBJ2-7 | TRBV4-3 | - | 13 | - | CASSQEGGDEQYF | TGCGCCAGCAGCCAAGAAGGGGGGGACGAGCAGTACTTC
TRBJ1-1 | TRBV11-2 | - | 16 | - | CASSSPGWGFRTEAFF | TGTGCCAGCAGCTCACCAGGGTGGGGGTTTAGGACTGAAGCTTTCTTT
TRBJ2-1 | TRBV18 | - | 14 | - | CASSPTVVFDEQFF | TGTGCCAGCTCACCTACAGTGGTTTTTGATGAGCAGTTCTTC
TRBJ2-3 | TRBV27 | - | 16 | TRBD2 | CASSSLSGGAPGTQYF | TGTGCCAGCAGTTCCCTTAGCGGGGGGGCTCCCGGTACGCAGTATTTT
TRBJ1-2 | TRBV7-2 | - | 15 | - | CASSLTGGVDYGYTF | TGTGCCAGCAGCTTGACGGGGGGAGTCGACTATGGCTACACCTTC
TRBJ2-7 | TRBV30 | - | 14 | - | CAWTLGQGGNEQYF | TGTGCCTGGACTCTCGGGCAGGGCGGCAACGAGCAGTACTTC
TRBJ2-7 | TRBV3-1/TRBV3-2 | - | 15 | TRBD1 | CASSQVGQGIYEQYF | TGTGCCAGCAGCCAAGTGGGACAGGGGATCTACGAGCAGTACTTC
TRBJ2-7 | TRBV27 | - | 14 | - | CASSPGGSLYEQYF | TGTGCCAGCAGTCCAGGGGGGTCCCTCTACGAGCAGTACTTC
TRBJ1-1 | TRBV5-1 | - | 16 | - | CASSPPRGSMNTEAFF | TGCGCCAGCAGCCCCCCTCGGGGCAGCATGAACACTGAAGCTTTCTTT
TRBJ2-1 | TRBV12-3/TRBV12-4 | - | 12 | - | CASTDQGNEQFF | TGTGCCAGCACCGATCAGGGTAATGAGCAGTTCTTC